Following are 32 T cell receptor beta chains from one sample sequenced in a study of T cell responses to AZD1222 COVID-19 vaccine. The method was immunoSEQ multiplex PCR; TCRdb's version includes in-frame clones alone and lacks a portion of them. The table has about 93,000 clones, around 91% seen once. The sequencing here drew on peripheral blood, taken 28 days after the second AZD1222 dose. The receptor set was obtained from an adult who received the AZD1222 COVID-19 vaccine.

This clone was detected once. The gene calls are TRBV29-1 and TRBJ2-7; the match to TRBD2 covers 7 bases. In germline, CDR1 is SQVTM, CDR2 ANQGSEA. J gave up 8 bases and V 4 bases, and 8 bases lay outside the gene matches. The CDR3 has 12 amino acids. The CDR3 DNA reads TGCAGCGTTGGGCAGGGAGGGCCGCAGCAGTACTTC. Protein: CSVGQGGPQQYF.

The CDR3 DNA sequence: TGTGCCAGCAGCGGTACCCGGGACAGCCATGGCTACACCTTC. Protein sequence: CASSGTRDSHGYTF. J is TRBJ1-2 and V is TRBV5-4, with TRBD1 matching over 7 bases. The CDR3 extends over 14 amino acids. CDR1 and CDR2 from the germline V gene are SGHNT and YYREEE (reference sequence). J was trimmed by 6 bases and V by 4 bases; bases with no gene match: 9.

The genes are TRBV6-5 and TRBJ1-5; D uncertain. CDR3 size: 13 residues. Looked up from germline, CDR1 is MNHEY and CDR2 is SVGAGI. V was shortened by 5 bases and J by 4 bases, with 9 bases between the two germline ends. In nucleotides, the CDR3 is TGTGCCAGCAGTCTCAGGATGAATCAGCCCCAGCATTTT. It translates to CASSLRMNQPQHF.

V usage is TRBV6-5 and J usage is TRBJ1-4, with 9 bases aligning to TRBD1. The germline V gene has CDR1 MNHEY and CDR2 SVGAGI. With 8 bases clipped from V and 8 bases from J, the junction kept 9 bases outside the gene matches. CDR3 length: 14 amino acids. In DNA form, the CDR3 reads TGTGCCAGCTCCCGAACAGGGGGCGGCGAAAAACTGTTTTTT. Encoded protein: CASSRTGGGEKLFF.

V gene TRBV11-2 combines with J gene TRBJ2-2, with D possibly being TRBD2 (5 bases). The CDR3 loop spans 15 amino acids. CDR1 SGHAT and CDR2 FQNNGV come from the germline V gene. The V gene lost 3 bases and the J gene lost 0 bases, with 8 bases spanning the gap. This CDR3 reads CASSLGRTNTGELFF. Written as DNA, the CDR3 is TGTGCCAGCAGCTTGGGGAGAACGAACACCGGGGAGCTGTTTTTT.

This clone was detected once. Written as DNA, the CDR3 is TGTGCCAGCAGTTACACTAGCTCCTACGAGCAGTACTTC. Translating it yields CASSYTSSYEQYF. The chain has TRBV6-2 or TRBV6-3 and TRBJ2-7, with D possibly TRBD2 on 5 matching bases. Germline V lookup: CDR1 MNHEY, CDR2 SVGEGT. This CDR3 spans 13 amino acids. V was shortened by 2 bases and J by 0 bases, with 5 bases between the two germline ends.

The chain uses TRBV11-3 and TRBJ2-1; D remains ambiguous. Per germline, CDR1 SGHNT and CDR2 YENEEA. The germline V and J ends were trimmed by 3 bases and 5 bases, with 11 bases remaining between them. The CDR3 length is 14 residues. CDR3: CASSLDGHDNEQFF. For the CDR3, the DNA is TGTGCCAGCAGCTTGGACGGGCATGACAATGAGCAGTTCTTC.

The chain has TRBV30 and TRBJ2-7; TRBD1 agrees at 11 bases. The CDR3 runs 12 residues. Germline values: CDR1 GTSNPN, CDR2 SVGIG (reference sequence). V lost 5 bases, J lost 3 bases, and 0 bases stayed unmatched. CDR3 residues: CAWGTGGYEQYF. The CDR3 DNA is TGTGCCTGGGGGACAGGGGGCTACGAGCAGTACTTC.

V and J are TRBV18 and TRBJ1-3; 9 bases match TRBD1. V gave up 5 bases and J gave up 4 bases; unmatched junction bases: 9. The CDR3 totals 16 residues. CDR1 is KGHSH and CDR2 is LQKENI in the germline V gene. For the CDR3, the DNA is TGTGCCAGCTCATCTGAGACCGGGACAGGGGGAAACACCATATATTTT. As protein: CASSSETGTGGNTIYF.

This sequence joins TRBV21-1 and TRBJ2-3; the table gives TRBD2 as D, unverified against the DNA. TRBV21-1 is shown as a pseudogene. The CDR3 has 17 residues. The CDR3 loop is CASSKDLAGVRADTQYF. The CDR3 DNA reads TGTGCCAGCAGCAAAGACTTGGCGGGAGTAAGGGCAGATACGCAGTATTTT.

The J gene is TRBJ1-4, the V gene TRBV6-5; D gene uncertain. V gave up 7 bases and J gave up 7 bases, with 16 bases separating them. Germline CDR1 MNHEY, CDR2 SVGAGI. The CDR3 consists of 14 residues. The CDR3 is CASTASPHGEKLFF. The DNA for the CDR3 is TGTGCCAGCACTGCGTCGCCCCACGGTGAAAAACTGTTTTTT.

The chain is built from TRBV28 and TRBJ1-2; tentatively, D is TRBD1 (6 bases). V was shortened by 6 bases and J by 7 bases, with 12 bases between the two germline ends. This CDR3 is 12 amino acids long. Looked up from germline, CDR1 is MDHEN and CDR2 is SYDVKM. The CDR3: CASSPNRAGYTF. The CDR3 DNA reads TGTGCCAGCAGCCCAAACAGGGCTGGCTACACCTTC.

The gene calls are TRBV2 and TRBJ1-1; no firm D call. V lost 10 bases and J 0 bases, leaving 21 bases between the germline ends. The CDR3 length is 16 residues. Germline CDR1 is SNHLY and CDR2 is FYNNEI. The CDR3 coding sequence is TGTGCCACCCGGGGAGAGCAAACCCGATTGAACACTGAAGCTTTCTTT. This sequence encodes CATRGEQTRLNTEAFF.

The DNA of the CDR3 is TGTGCCAGCAGCCCGATGGACAATTTCTACGAGCAGTACTTC. This translates into CASSPMDNFYEQYF. The chain joins TRBV11-1 to TRBJ2-7, with D tentatively TRBD1 (5 bases). Germline values: CDR1 SGHAT, CDR2 FQDESV (reference sequence). Trimming took 5 bases from V and 3 from J, leaving 14 bases between them. The CDR3 is 14 amino acids.

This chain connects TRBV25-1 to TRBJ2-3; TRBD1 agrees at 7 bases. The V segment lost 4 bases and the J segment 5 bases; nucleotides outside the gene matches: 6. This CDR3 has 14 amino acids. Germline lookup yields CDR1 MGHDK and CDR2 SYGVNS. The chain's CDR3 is CASSVGTALDTQYF. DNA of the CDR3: TGTGCCAGCAGTGTAGGGACAGCCCTAGATACGCAGTATTTT.

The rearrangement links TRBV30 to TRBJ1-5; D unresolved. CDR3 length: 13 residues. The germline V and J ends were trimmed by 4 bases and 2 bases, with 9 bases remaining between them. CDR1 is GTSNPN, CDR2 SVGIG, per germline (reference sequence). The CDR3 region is CAWTDGGNQPQHF. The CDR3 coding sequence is TGTGCCTGGACAGATGGAGGCAATCAGCCCCAGCATTTT.

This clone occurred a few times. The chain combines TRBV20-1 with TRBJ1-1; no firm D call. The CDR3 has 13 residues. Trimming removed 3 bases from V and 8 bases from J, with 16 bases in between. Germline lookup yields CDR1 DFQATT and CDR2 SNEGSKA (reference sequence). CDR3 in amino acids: CSASQTERREAFF. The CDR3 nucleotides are TGCAGTGCTAGTCAAACGGAGAGAAGGGAAGCTTTCTTT.

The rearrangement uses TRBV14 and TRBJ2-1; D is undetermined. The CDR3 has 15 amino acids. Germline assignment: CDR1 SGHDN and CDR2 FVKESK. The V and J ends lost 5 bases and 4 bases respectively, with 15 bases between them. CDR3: CASSDRLGAYNEQFF. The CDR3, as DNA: TGTGCCAGCAGCGATCGACTTGGAGCATACAATGAGCAGTTCTTC.

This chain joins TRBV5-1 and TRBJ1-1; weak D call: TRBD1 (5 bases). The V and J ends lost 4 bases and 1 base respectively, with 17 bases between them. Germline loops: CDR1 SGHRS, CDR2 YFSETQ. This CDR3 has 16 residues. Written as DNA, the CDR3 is TGCGCCAGCAGCCTCTTAGTGGGGGACGGGAACACTGAAGCTTTCTTT. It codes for CASSLLVGDGNTEAFF. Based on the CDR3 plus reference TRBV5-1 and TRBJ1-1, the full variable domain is KAGVTQTPRYLIKTRGQQVTLSCSPISGHRSVSWYQQTPGQGLQFLFEYFSETQRNKGNFPGRFSGRQFSNSRSEMNVSTLELGDSALYLCASSLLVGDGNTEAFFGQGTRLTVV.

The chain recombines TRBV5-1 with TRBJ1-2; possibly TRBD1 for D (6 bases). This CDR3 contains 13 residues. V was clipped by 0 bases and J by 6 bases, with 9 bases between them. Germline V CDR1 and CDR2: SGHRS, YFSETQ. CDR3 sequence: CASSLAGADGYTF. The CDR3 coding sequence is TGCGCCAGCAGCTTGGCAGGGGCTGATGGCTACACCTTC. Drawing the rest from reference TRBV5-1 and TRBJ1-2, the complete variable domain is KAGVTQTPRYLIKTRGQQVTLSCSPISGHRSVSWYQQTPGQGLQFLFEYFSETQRNKGNFPGRFSGRQFSNSRSEMNVSTLELGDSALYLCASSLAGADGYTFGSGTRLTVV.

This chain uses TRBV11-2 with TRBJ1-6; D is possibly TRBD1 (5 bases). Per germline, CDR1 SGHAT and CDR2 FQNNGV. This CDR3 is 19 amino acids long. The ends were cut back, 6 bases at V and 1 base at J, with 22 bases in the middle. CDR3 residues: CASRRSGGGWGSYNSPLHF. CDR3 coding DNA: TGTGCCAGCAGGAGATCTGGGGGGGGATGGGGGTCCTATAATTCACCCCTCCACTTT.

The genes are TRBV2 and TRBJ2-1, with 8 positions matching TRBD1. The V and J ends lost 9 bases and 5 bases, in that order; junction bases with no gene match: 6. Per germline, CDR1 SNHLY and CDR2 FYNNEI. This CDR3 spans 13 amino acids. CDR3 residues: CASLGQDNNEQFF. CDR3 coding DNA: TGTGCCAGTCTGGGACAGGATAACAATGAGCAGTTCTTC.

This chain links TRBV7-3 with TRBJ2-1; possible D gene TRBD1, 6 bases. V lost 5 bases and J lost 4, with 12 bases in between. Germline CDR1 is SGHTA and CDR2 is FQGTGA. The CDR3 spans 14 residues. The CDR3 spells CASSPTGTYNEQFF. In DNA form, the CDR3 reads TGTGCCAGCAGCCCCACGGGGACATACAATGAGCAGTTCTTC.

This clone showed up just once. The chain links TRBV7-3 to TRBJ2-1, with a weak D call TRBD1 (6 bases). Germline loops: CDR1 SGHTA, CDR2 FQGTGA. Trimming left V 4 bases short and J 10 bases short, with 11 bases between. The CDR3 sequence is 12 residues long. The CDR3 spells CASSSAGTEQFF. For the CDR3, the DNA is TGTGCCAGCAGCTCTGCCGGGACAGAGCAGTTCTTC.

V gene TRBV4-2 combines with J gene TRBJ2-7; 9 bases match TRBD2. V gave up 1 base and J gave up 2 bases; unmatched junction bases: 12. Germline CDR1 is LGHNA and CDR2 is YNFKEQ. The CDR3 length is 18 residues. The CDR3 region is CASSQGRWRGGTPYEQYF. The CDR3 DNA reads TGTGCCAGCAGCCAAGGTCGCTGGCGGGGGGGAACGCCCTACGAGCAGTACTTC.

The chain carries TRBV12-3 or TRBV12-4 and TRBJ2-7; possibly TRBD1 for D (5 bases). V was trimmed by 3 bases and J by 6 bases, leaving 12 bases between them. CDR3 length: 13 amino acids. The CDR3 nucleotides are TGTGCCAGCAGTTTGGGGCTAGTAGGCGAGCAGTACTTC. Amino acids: CASSLGLVGEQYF.

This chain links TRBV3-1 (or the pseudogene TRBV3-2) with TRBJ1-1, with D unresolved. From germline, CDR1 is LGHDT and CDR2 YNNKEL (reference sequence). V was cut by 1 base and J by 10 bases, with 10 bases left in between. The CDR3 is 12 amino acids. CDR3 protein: CASSQGPWSAFF. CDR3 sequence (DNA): TGTGCCAGCAGCCAAGGCCCGTGGTCAGCTTTCTTT.

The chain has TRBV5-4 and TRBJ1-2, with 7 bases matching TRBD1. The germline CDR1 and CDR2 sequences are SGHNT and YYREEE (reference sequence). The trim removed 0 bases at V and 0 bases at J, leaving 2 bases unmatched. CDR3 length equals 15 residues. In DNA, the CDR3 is TGTGCCAGCAGCTTGGGACAGGGCGCTAACTATGGCTACACCTTC. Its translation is CASSLGQGANYGYTF.

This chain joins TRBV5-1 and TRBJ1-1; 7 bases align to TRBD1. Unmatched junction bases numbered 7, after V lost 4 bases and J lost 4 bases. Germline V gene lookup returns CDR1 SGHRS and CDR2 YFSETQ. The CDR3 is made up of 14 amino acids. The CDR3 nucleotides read TGCGCCAGCAGCATGCAGGGGGTTGGCACTGAAGCTTTCTTT. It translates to CASSMQGVGTEAFF.

The CDR3 nucleotides read TGTGCCAGCAGCCAATATTCAGGAGCCAGTGGCTACACCTTC. This sequence encodes CASSQYSGASGYTF. This rearrangement joins TRBV3-1 (or the pseudogene TRBV3-2) to TRBJ1-2; D ambiguous. The CDR3 is made up of 14 amino acids. V was cut by 2 bases and J by 7 bases, with 14 bases left in between. Germline lookup yields CDR1 LGHDT and CDR2 YNNKEL (reference sequence).

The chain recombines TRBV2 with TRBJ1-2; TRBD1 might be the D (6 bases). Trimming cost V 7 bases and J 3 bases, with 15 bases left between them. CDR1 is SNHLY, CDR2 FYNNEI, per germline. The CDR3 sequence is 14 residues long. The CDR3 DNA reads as TGTGCCAGCATACGACAGGAGCGCTACTATGGCTACACCTTC. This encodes CASIRQERYYGYTF.

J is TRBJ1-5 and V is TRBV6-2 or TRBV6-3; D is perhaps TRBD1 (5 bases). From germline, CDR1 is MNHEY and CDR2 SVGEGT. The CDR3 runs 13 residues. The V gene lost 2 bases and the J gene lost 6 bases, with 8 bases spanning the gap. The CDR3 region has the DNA TGTGCCAGCAGTTACCGAGGGGCTCAGCCCCAGCATTTT. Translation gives CASSYRGAQPQHF.